Presented here are 14 T cell receptor beta chains from one specimen sequenced in a study of intratumoral heterogeneity in liver cancer. Multiple geographically separated regions of the hepatocellular carcinoma nodule were sampled separately. Here immunoSEQ multiplex PCR was the method, and the copy in TCRdb shows in-frame clones only, minus some. This sample has 6,000 to 8,500 clones; 55% occur once, and the top ten carry approximately 15%. Sequencing was performed on tumor tissue, taken before any cancer treatment. These TCRs come from a man aged 70-80 years with hepatocellular carcinoma.

The table lists this clone with a count of one. The chain carries TRBV9 and TRBJ2-1, with D possibly matching TRBD2 (6 bases). The germline V and J ends were trimmed by 0 bases and 11 bases, with 9 bases remaining between them. The CDR3 has 12 residues. CDR1 SGDLS and CDR2 YYNGEE come from the germline V gene. The CDR3 DNA reads TGTGCCAGCAGCGTAGAACGGGGGAAGCAGTTCTTC. Translating gives CASSVERGKQFF.

The J gene is TRBJ1-5, the V gene TRBV9, with a weak D call TRBD1 (5 bases). Per germline, CDR1 SGDLS and CDR2 YYNGEE. This CDR3 has 14 amino acids. Trimming removed 4 bases at V and 4 bases at J, with 12 bases between. The chain's CDR3 is CASSHGTGNQPQHF. The CDR3 nucleotides read TGTGCCAGCAGCCACGGGACGGGGAATCAGCCCCAGCATTTT.

The chain combines TRBV9 with TRBJ1-2, with 10 bases fitting TRBD1. Germline V CDR1 and CDR2: SGDLS, YYNGEE. Trimming at V came to 0 bases and at J to 3 bases, leaving 11 bases not matched to a gene. CDR3 length: 18 residues. CDR3 in amino acids: CASSVAEFSGTGDYGYTF. The CDR3 DNA follows: TGTGCCAGCAGCGTAGCCGAGTTCTCCGGGACAGGGGACTATGGCTACACCTTC.

The genes are TRBV4-3 and TRBJ2-7; TRBD1 matches at 7 bases. CDR1 is LGHNA, CDR2 YSLEER, per germline. The CDR3 sequence is 13 residues long. J was trimmed by 4 bases and V by 2 bases; bases with no gene match: 2. DNA of the CDR3: TGCGCCAGCAGCCAACACAGGGGTTACGAGCAGTACTTC. Its protein is CASSQHRGYEQYF.

V gene TRBV6-4 combines with J gene TRBJ1-2, with 7 positions matching TRBD1. The V gene's germline CDR1 is MRHNA and CDR2 SNTAGT. This CDR3 has 15 amino acids. Unmatched junction bases numbered 9, after V lost 7 bases and J lost 1 base. CDR3 protein: CASTSGRQGNYGYTF. In DNA form, the CDR3 reads TGTGCCAGCACCTCGGGGAGACAGGGTAACTATGGCTACACCTTC.

V usage is TRBV5-1 and J usage is TRBJ2-2, with unresolved D. Germline-derived CDR1 and CDR2 are SGHRS and YFSETQ. V dropped 0 bases and J dropped 5 bases, with 8 bases sitting between them. The CDR3 has 14 residues. This CDR3 is CASSLEGFTGELFF. The CDR3 nucleotides read TGCGCCAGCAGCTTGGAAGGGTTTACCGGGGAGCTGTTTTTT.

This clone was seen more than once but under ten times. This rearrangement joins TRBV4-2 to TRBJ2-1; no clear D gene. V lost 1 base and J lost 12, with 13 bases in between. Germline lookup yields CDR1 LGHNA and CDR2 YNFKEQ. The CDR3 runs 13 residues. The CDR3 DNA reads TGTGCCAGCAGCCAAGGACGAGAATGCGGGCAGTTCTTC. It is translated as CASSQGRECGQFF.

The V gene is TRBV15, the J gene TRBJ2-6; D is ambiguous. CDR3 length equals 14 residues. Per germline, CDR1 LNHNV and CDR2 YYDKDF (reference sequence). The V end was cut by 6 bases, the J end by 0 bases, with 6 bases between. In DNA form, the CDR3 reads TGTGCCACCAGAGTGGACTCTGGGGCCAACGTCCTGACTTTC. Amino acid sequence: CATRVDSGANVLTF.

The chain uses TRBV9 and TRBJ2-5; D call uncertain. The V and J ends lost 5 bases and 1 base respectively, with 18 bases between them. This CDR3 comprises 16 residues. Looked up from germline, CDR1 is SGDLS and CDR2 is YYNGEE. As DNA, the CDR3 is TGTGCCAGCAGTCGGACCCTCGACCCCATCCAAGAGACCCAGTACTTC. Its protein is CASSRTLDPIQETQYF. The full variable domain, its missing parts supplied by reference TRBV9 and TRBJ2-5, is DSGVTQTPKHLITATGQRVTLRCSPRSGDLSVYWYQQSLDQGLQFLIQYYNGEERAKGNILERFSAQQFPDLHSELNLSSLELGDSALYFCASSRTLDPIQETQYFGPGTRLLVL.

There are a few counts of this clone. The chain employs TRBV5-6 and TRBJ1-1; 11 bases agree with TRBD1. CDR3 size: 15 residues. The germline V gene encodes CDR1 SGHDT and CDR2 YYEEEE. With V trimmed by 3 bases and J by 5 bases, 6 bases remained unmatched. CDR3 in amino acids: CASSSGQGAWTEAFF. In DNA, the CDR3 is TGTGCCAGCAGCTCCGGACAGGGGGCTTGGACTGAAGCTTTCTTT.

This clone has more than one count but fewer than ten. The chain couples TRBV27 to TRBJ2-5; no definite D call. Trimming shortened V by 0 bases and J by 2 bases, and 10 bases separated the two germline ends. Germline loops: CDR1 MNHEY, CDR2 SMNVEV (reference sequence). There are 15 residues in the CDR3. The CDR3 region is CASSLSYGGQETQYF. The CDR3 DNA reads as TGTGCCAGCAGTTTATCGTACGGCGGACAAGAGACCCAGTACTTC.

V is TRBV5-1 and J is TRBJ2-3; D is uncertain. Germline CDR1 and CDR2: SGHRS and YFSETQ. CDR3 length: 15 residues. Trimming removed 0 bases from V and 6 bases from J, with 14 bases in between. The CDR3 sequence is CASSLGGRSGDTQYF. In DNA, the CDR3 is TGCGCCAGCAGCTTGGGTGGTAGGAGTGGGGATACGCAGTATTTT.

Only a few counts were recorded for this clone. This chain uses TRBV27 with TRBJ1-6; D might be TRBD1 (5 bases). Germline CDR1 reads MNHEY; CDR2 reads SMNVEV (reference sequence). Trimming cost V 3 bases and J 7 bases, with 16 bases left between them. The CDR3 runs 16 residues. CDR3: CASSFPEGDRNSPLHF. The CDR3 DNA is TGTGCCAGCAGTTTCCCCGAAGGGGATAGGAATTCACCCCTCCACTTT.

Judged by abundance, this clone is large. The DNA for the CDR3 is TGCGCCAGCAGCCCCATCTTTCAAGGGGGAGGTCAGAATGAGCAGTTCTTC. It specifies CASSPIFQGGGQNEQFF. The V call is TRBV4-1, the J call TRBJ2-1; possibly TRBD1 or TRBD2 for D (6 bases each). CDR1 is MGHRA and CDR2 is YSYEKL in the germline V gene. Trimming took off 4 bases at V and 7 bases at J, with 23 bases between the two ends. The CDR3 spans 17 residues.